These 28 T cell receptor beta chains were sequenced from one sample in a study of blood T cell repertoires in COVID-19. Method: immunoSEQ multiplex PCR; TCRdb's copy keeps in-frame clones and lacks some. The table lists some 290,000 clones, under 95% of them singletons, with about 2% in the top ten. Sequencing used PBMCs or T cells enriched from blood (not recorded which). Receptors originate from a woman between 40 and 55 years old with acute COVID-19.

This clone has more than one count but fewer than ten. The chain couples TRBV7-2 to TRBJ1-1; D gene ambiguous. CDR3 size: 13 residues. The germline V and J ends were trimmed by 10 bases and 1 base, with 13 bases remaining between them. CDR1 is SGHTA and CDR2 is FQGNSA in the germline V gene. The CDR3 spells CATVGRPNTEAFF. The CDR3 DNA is TGTGCCACCGTCGGGAGGCCGAACACTGAAGCTTTCTTT.

This chain connects TRBV5-1 to TRBJ2-7; possibly TRBD1 for D (6 bases). The CDR3 has 13 residues. CDR1 is SGHRS, CDR2 YFSETQ, per germline. V lost 6 bases to trimming and J lost 2 bases, with 12 bases between them. The CDR3 loop is CASKRQAAYEQYF. The CDR3 DNA reads as TGCGCCAGCAAGAGACAGGCCGCCTACGAGCAGTACTTC.

The rearrangement uses TRBV6-5 and TRBJ1-4; D is unresolved. CDR1 is MNHEY and CDR2 is SVGAGI in the germline V gene. This CDR3 is 13 amino acids long. Trimming removed 6 bases from V and 5 bases from J, with 10 bases in between. The CDR3 loop is CASRGVSNEKLFF. CDR3 nucleotide sequence: TGTGCCAGCAGGGGAGTCTCGAATGAAAAACTGTTTTTT.

This clone was picked up a small number of times. The chain carries TRBV9 and TRBJ1-2; 7 bases match TRBD1. This CDR3 has 15 residues. After removal of 4 bases from V and 5 bases from J, the junction contained 11 bases not matched to a gene. Per germline, CDR1 SGDLS and CDR2 YYNGEE. The CDR3: CASSTRLQGPYGYTF. CDR3 coding DNA: TGTGCCAGCAGCACAAGATTACAGGGGCCGTATGGCTACACCTTC.

The rearrangement links TRBV5-1 to TRBJ2-5; D is perhaps TRBD1 (5 bases). Germline values: CDR1 SGHRS, CDR2 YFSETQ. There are 16 residues in the CDR3. Trimming took 0 bases from V and 2 from J, leaving 14 bases between them. CDR3 sequence: CASSLAVGPRQETQYF. In DNA form, the CDR3 reads TGCGCCAGCAGCTTGGCCGTGGGGCCGAGGCAAGAGACCCAGTACTTC.

This clone was picked up one time. This chain joins TRBV18 and TRBJ1-2; the D is unclear. Germline V CDR1 and CDR2: KGHSH, LQKENI. The CDR3 has 14 amino acids. V lost 3 bases and J lost 6, with 14 bases in between. CDR3 sequence reads: CASSPLEEFDGYTF. The CDR3 DNA follows: TGTGCCAGCTCACCCTTAGAAGAGTTTGATGGCTACACCTTC. The whole variable domain, remainder taken from reference TRBV18 and TRBJ1-2, is NAGVMQNPRHLVRRRGQEARLRCSPMKGHSHVYWYRQLPEEGLKFMVYLQKENIIDESGMPKERFSAEFPKEGPSILRIQQVVRGDSAAYFCASSPLEEFDGYTFGSGTRLTVV.

The CDR3 loop is CASSQATGGGNQPQHF. The CDR3 DNA reads TGCGCCAGCAGCCAAGCGACAGGGGGCGGCAATCAGCCCCAGCATTTT. The chain recombines TRBV4-1 with TRBJ1-5; 10 bases align to TRBD1. Per the germline V gene, CDR1 is MGHRA and CDR2 is YSYEKL. This CDR3 has 16 residues. V lost 1 base, J lost 2 bases, and 2 bases stayed unmatched.

The chain links TRBV6-5 to TRBJ1-5, with D tentatively TRBD1 (6 bases). CDR3 length equals 15 residues. The V end was cut by 4 bases, the J end by 6 bases, with 16 bases between. Germline V gene lookup returns CDR1 MNHEY and CDR2 SVGAGI. Written as DNA, the CDR3 is TGTGCCAGCAGTTCCCACAGGGAGCAGGGTCAGCCCCAGCATTTT. Residues: CASSSHREQGQPQHF.

V gene TRBV5-8 combines with J gene TRBJ1-2, with D unclear. Trimming left V 0 bases short and J 1 base short, with 7 bases between. The CDR3 totals 14 residues. Per the germline V gene, CDR1 is SGHTS and CDR2 is YDEGEE. In DNA form, the CDR3 reads TGTGCCAGCAGCTTGGTCCTCCTTAACTATGGCTACACCTTC. This sequence encodes CASSLVLLNYGYTF.

The J gene is TRBJ2-1, the V gene TRBV7-2; D gene ambiguous. Between the trimmed V and J ends, which lost 1 base and 4 bases, there was a span of 8 bases. The V gene's germline CDR1 is SGHTA and CDR2 FQGNSA. This CDR3 comprises 14 residues. The CDR3 is CASSLVTLYNEQFF. The CDR3, as DNA: TGTGCCAGCAGCTTAGTAACTCTTTACAATGAGCAGTTCTTC.

Concerning this clone: Mismatch with germline at one junction end may stem from a read error. In the same sample, other DNA sequences code for this CDR3. The CDR3 DNA follows: TGTGCCAGCAGCCAAGAGGGGATGGAGGACTATGGTTACACCTTC. This sequence encodes CASSQEGMEDYGYTF. V usage is TRBV14 and J usage is TRBJ1-2; D uncertain. The CDR3 has 15 amino acids. Germline CDR1 SGHDN, CDR2 FVKESK.

CDR3 amino acids: CASSTGLAGGDTQYF. The DNA of the CDR3 is TGTGCCAGCAGCACGGGACTAGCGGGAGGAGATACGCAGTATTTT. The V gene is TRBV11-3, the J gene TRBJ2-3; 15 bases agree with TRBD2. The J segment lost 5 bases and the V segment lost 5 bases, leaving 2 bases of the junction unmatched. This CDR3 comprises 15 residues. CDR1 is SGHNT and CDR2 is YENEEA in the germline V gene.

This clone has more than one count but fewer than ten. The CDR3 DNA sequence: TGTGCCAGCAGTGCCCGGAGGGCCGGGGGGAATACGCAGTATTTT. It specifies CASSARRAGGNTQYF. The J gene is TRBJ2-3, the V gene TRBV7-6, with TRBD2 matching 7 bases. Trimming cost V 6 bases and J 7 bases; bases outside gene matches: 13. Germline V gives CDR1 SGHVS, CDR2 FNYEAQ. This CDR3 region has 15 residues.

The chain has TRBV3-1 (or the pseudogene TRBV3-2) and TRBJ2-6; the D gene is possibly TRBD2 (6 bases). The CDR3 totals 19 residues. The V and J ends lost 1 base and 0 bases respectively, with 16 bases between them. The V gene's germline CDR1 is LGHDT and CDR2 YNNKEL (reference sequence). The CDR3 DNA sequence: TGTGCCAGCAGCCAAGGGTTCGGGGGAAGAAGCTCTGGGGCCAACGTCCTGACTTTC. This encodes CASSQGFGGRSSGANVLTF.

The chain has TRBV7-9 and TRBJ2-3; unclear D gene. This CDR3 has 15 residues. CDR1 SEHNR and CDR2 FQNEAQ come from the germline V gene (reference sequence). V was trimmed by 5 bases and J by 2 bases, leaving 14 bases between them. CDR3 sequence (DNA): TGTGCCAGCAGCCTTCCGCGTACGTCCACAGATACGCAGTATTTT. It yields the protein CASSLPRTSTDTQYF.

V is TRBV5-1 and J is TRBJ1-3; 7 bases map to TRBD1. Germline V gene lookup returns CDR1 SGHRS and CDR2 YFSETQ. After removal of 4 bases from V and 3 bases from J, the junction contained 7 bases not matched to a gene. The CDR3 totals 15 residues. The chain's CDR3 is CASSHGDRDGNTIYF. The CDR3 bases are TGCGCCAGCAGCCACGGCGACAGGGATGGAAACACCATATATTTT.

CDR3 sequence reads: CATSRDSGLAGELFF. Here the CDR3 DNA reads TGTGCCACCAGCAGAGATTCCGGGTTGGCCGGGGAGCTGTTTTTT. The V and J genes are TRBV15 and TRBJ2-2; D unclear. CDR3 length: 15 residues. The germline gives CDR1 LNHNV, CDR2 YYDKDF (reference sequence). Trimming cost V 0 bases and J 6 bases, with 11 bases left between them.

V gene TRBV6-5 combines with J gene TRBJ2-2; 7 bases map to TRBD1. CDR3 length equals 15 residues. Per germline, CDR1 MNHEY and CDR2 SVGAGI. V lost 7 bases, J lost 1 base, and 6 bases stayed unmatched. The CDR3 reads CASTKDRRNTGELFF. The CDR3 coding sequence is TGTGCCAGCACCAAGGACAGGCGGAACACCGGGGAGCTGTTTTTT.

This chain joins TRBV24-1 and TRBJ1-5, with a tentative D call TRBD1 (6 bases). Germline assignment: CDR1 KGHDR and CDR2 SFDVKD. CDR3 length equals 13 residues. V shed 9 bases and J shed 7 bases, with 15 bases lying between them. The CDR3 DNA sequence: TGTGCCACCCGCGGGGGGCAGGAACAGCCCCAGCATTTT. Translating gives CATRGGQEQPQHF.

As regards this clone: Different DNA sequences within this sample yield the same CDR3. This chain joins TRBV18 and TRBJ1-2, with TRBD1 matching over 7 bases. This CDR3 contains 13 residues. CDR1 and CDR2 from the germline V gene are KGHSH and LQKENI. Trimming took 4 bases from V and 3 from J; bases not matched to a gene: 2. The CDR3 reads CASSLGTDYGYTF. CDR3 sequence (DNA): TGTGCCAGCTCACTGGGGACAGACTATGGCTACACCTTC.

The count of this clone is one. DNA for the CDR3: TGTGCCAGCACCACCATCCGGGACACCAACACCGGGGAGCTGTTTTTT. It is translated as CASTTIRDTNTGELFF. The chain has TRBV2 and TRBJ2-2, with D possibly TRBD1 on 6 matching bases. CDR1 is SNHLY and CDR2 is FYNNEI in the germline V gene. The CDR3 is made up of 16 amino acids. Trimming pared 7 bases from V and 2 bases from J, leaving 17 bases between. Based on the CDR3 plus reference TRBV2 and TRBJ2-2, the full variable domain is EPEVTQTPSHQVTQMGQEVILRCVPISNHLYFYWYRQILGQKVEFLVSFYNNEISEKSEIFDDQFSVERPDGSNFTLKIRSTKLEDSAMYFCASTTIRDTNTGELFFGEGSRLTVL.

This clone has just a few counts. The chain carries TRBV7-9 and TRBJ2-5, with D possibly matching TRBD1 (6 bases). Germline V CDR1 and CDR2: SEHNR, FQNEAQ (reference sequence). V shed 8 bases and J shed 4 bases, with 14 bases lying between them. The CDR3 totals 13 residues. The chain's CDR3 is CASGIGGRETQYF. The CDR3 coding sequence is TGTGCCAGCGGGATTGGGGGCAGAGAGACCCAGTACTTC.

This sequence joins TRBV27 and TRBJ2-1, with no clear D. Germline V CDR1 and CDR2: MNHEY, SMNVEV (reference sequence). V lost 5 bases and J lost 6, with 5 bases in between. This CDR3 has 11 amino acids. CDR3 region: CASSSSNEQFF. In nucleotides, the CDR3 is TGTGCCAGCAGTAGCTCCAATGAGCAGTTCTTC.

The chain joins TRBV28 to TRBJ1-2; 7 bases match TRBD1. Trimming at V came to 6 bases and at J to 3 bases, leaving 7 bases not matched to a gene. The CDR3 spans 14 residues. Germline V gene sequence: CDR1 MDHEN, CDR2 SYDVKM. The CDR3 loop is CASSQQGLYYGYTF. The CDR3 region has the DNA TGTGCCAGCAGCCAACAGGGGCTATACTATGGCTACACCTTC.

This clone was detected only once. This chain connects TRBV7-2 to TRBJ2-5; TRBD2 might be the D (6 bases). Germline values: CDR1 SGHTA, CDR2 FQGNSA. Trimming removed 1 base at V and 6 bases at J, with 15 bases between. The CDR3 length is 15 residues. This CDR3 is CASSLVGTSIKTQYF. DNA for the CDR3: TGTGCCAGCAGCTTAGTGGGCACTAGCATAAAGACCCAGTACTTC.

The chain carries TRBV19 and TRBJ2-3, with D unresolved. Trimming left V 2 bases short and J 4 bases short, with 13 bases between. CDR3 length: 15 residues. Germline V CDR1 and CDR2: LNHDA, SQIVND (reference sequence). The CDR3 nucleotides are TGTGCCAGTAGTATAAGCGCGTCGACCCCAGATACGCAGTATTTT. Translation: CASSISASTPDTQYF. Full variable domain (missing parts from reference TRBV19 and TRBJ2-3): DGGITQSPKYLFRKEGQNVTLSCEQNLNHDAMYWYRQDPGQGLRLIYYSQIVNDFQKGDIAEGYSVSREKKESFPLTVTSAQKNPTAFYLCASSISASTPDTQYFGPGTRLTVL.

The chain uses TRBV6-5 and TRBJ2-2, with 8 positions matching TRBD1. The J segment lost 5 bases and the V segment lost 2 bases, leaving 4 bases of the junction unmatched. The CDR3 is 15 residues long. CDR1 and CDR2 (germline): MNHEY, SVGAGI. The CDR3, as DNA: TGTGCCAGCAGTTACCAGGGGGCGATTACCGGGGAGCTGTTTTTT. Amino acid sequence: CASSYQGAITGELFF.

This chain joins TRBV5-6 and TRBJ1-6; TRBD1 is a possible D gene (6 bases). CDR3 length: 15 residues. Trimming cost V 5 bases and J 6 bases, with 15 bases left between them. Per the germline V gene, CDR1 is SGHDT and CDR2 is YYEEEE. The DNA for the CDR3 is TGTGCCAGCAGAAAGGGTGGCAGGGGTAATTCACCCCTCCACTTT. Its protein is CASRKGGRGNSPLHF.